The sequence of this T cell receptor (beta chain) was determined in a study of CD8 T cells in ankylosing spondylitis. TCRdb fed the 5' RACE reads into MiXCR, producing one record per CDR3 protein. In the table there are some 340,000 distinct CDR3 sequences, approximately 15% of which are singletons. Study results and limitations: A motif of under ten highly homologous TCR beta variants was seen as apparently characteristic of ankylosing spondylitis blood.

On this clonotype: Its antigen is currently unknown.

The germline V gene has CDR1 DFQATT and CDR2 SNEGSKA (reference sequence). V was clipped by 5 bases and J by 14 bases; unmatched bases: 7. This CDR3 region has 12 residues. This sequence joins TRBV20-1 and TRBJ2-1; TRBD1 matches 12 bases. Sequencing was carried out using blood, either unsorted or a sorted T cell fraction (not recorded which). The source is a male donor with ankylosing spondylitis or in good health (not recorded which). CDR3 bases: TGCAGTGCTCGAAGGGGACAGGGGGCTGAGTTCTTC. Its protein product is CSARRGQGAEFF.